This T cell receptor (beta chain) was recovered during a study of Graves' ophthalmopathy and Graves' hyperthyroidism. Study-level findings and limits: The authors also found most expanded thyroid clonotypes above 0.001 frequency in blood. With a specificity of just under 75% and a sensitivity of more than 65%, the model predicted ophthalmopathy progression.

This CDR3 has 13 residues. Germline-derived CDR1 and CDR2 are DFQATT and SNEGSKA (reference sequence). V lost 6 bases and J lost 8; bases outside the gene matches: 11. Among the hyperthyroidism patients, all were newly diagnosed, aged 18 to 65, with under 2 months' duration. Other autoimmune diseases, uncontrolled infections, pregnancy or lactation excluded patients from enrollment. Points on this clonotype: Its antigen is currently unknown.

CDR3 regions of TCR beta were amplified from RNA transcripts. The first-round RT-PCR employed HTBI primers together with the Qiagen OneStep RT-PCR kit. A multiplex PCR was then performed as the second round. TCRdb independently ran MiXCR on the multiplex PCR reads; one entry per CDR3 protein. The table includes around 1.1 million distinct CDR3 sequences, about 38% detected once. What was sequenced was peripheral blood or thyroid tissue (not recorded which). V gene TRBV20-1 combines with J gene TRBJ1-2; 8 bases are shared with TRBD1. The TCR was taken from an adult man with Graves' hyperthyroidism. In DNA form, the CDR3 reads TGCAGTGCCAGGACAGGGATGGGTGCGGGCTACACCTTC. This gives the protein CSARTGMGAGYTF.